This passage covers 11 T cell receptor beta chains from one sample sequenced in a study of siplizumab effects on memory and regulatory T cells (dated 2019 in TCRdb). The library was made by the immunoSEQ multiplex PCR assay. TCRdb took over this immuneACCESS table, retaining in-frame rearrangements with V and J assigned. Such tables are incomplete; in checked studies, under half of the missing clones stem from an unresolved V gene, and the remainder is unexplained. Counted in this sample were 95,000 to 100,000 clones; around nine tenths of them appeared once. Clones ranked in the top ten supply about 11% of the sample. Sequenced: non-Treg CD4+ T cells sorted from blood. In the paper's terms, the cell subset or site label means: FACS-sorted unstimulated CD4+ non-regulatory T cells. These receptors all come from a human donor in good health.

This clone was observed once. The rearrangement links TRBV6-6 to TRBJ2-5; D ambiguous. The CDR3 loop spans 12 amino acids. Trimming removed 0 bases from V and 5 bases from J, with 4 bases in between. In germline, CDR1 is MNHNY, CDR2 SVGAGI (reference sequence). In nucleotides, the CDR3 is TGTGCCAGCAGTTACTCCTCCGAGACCCAGTACTTC. Translating gives CASSYSSETQYF.

The V call is TRBV11-2, the J call TRBJ1-5; 10 nucleotides align to TRBD1. Germline V gives CDR1 SGHAT, CDR2 FQNNGV. The CDR3 consists of 14 residues. After removal of 6 bases from V and 6 bases from J, the junction contained 5 bases not matched to a gene. The CDR3 sequence: CASRSTGGGQPQHF. The DNA for the CDR3 is TGTGCCAGCAGATCGACAGGGGGCGGTCAGCCCCAGCATTTT.

The chain links TRBV28 to TRBJ2-7, with D possibly being TRBD1 (5 bases). CDR1 is MDHEN and CDR2 is SYDVKM in the germline V gene. The length of the CDR3 is 18 residues. V lost 3 bases and J 0 bases, leaving 21 bases between the germline ends. CDR3 coding DNA: TGTGCCAGCAGTTTGAACCAGAGAGACAGTAGATCCTCCTACGAGCAGTACTTC. It encodes CASSLNQRDSRSSYEQYF. Complete variable domain (other parts from reference TRBV28 and TRBJ2-7): DVKVTQSSRYLVKRTGEKVFLECVQDMDHENMFWYRQDPGLGLRLIYFSYDVKMKEKGDIPEGYSVSREKKERFSLILESASTNQTSMYLCASSLNQRDSRSSYEQYFGPGTRLTVT.

The chain couples TRBV6-1 to TRBJ1-5; maybe TRBD1 (6 bases). This CDR3 has 14 amino acids. The germline V gene has CDR1 MNHNS and CDR2 SASEGT. V was clipped by 6 bases and J by 3 bases, with 12 bases between them. For the CDR3, the DNA is TGTGCCAGCAGCTTACAGGGTAACAATCAGCCCCAGCATTTT. Its protein is CASSLQGNNQPQHF.

The chain recombines TRBV6-6 with TRBJ1-2; perhaps TRBD1 as D (6 bases). The V and J ends lost 6 bases and 4 bases respectively, with 18 bases between them. CDR3 size: 15 residues. Germline V gene data show CDR1 as MNHNY and CDR2 as SVGAGI (reference sequence). The CDR3 DNA sequence: TGTGCCAGCAGAATACGGGGGACACTCGGCTATGGCTACACCTTC. This encodes CASRIRGTLGYGYTF.

The table lists this clone with a few counts. The chain combines TRBV5-1 with TRBJ2-1; a weak D match, TRBD2 (5 bases). CDR1 SGHRS and CDR2 YFSETQ come from the germline V gene. This CDR3 spans 18 amino acids. V lost 4 bases and J lost 0, with 20 bases in between. CDR3 in amino acids: CASSPGFGRSSSYNEQFF. The CDR3 DNA reads as TGCGCCAGCAGCCCGGGATTTGGCAGATCGAGCTCCTACAATGAGCAGTTCTTC.

The V call is TRBV10-2, the J call TRBJ1-5, with 8 nucleotides matching TRBD1. V shed 4 bases and J 3 bases; nucleotides not matched to a gene: 8. From germline, CDR1 is WSHSY and CDR2 SAAADI. CDR3 length: 16 amino acids. For the CDR3, the DNA is TGCGCCAGCAGTGGGGGACAGGCGGGTAACAATCAGCCCCAGCATTTT. This gives the protein CASSGGQAGNNQPQHF.

The chain combines TRBV7-8 with TRBJ2-5; 16 bases are shared with TRBD2. Germline V gene data show CDR1 as SGHVS and CDR2 as FQNEAQ. This CDR3 has 17 amino acids. Trimming at V came to 5 bases and at J to 5 bases, leaving 8 bases not matched to a gene. CDR3 sequence reads: CASSPGLAGGPRETQYF. The CDR3 DNA sequence: TGTGCCAGCAGCCCGGGACTAGCGGGAGGGCCGAGGGAGACCCAGTACTTC. Together with reference TRBV7-8 and TRBJ2-5, the CDR3 gives the full variable domain: GAGVSQSPRYKVAKRGQDVALRCDPISGHVSLFWYQQALGQGPEFLTYFQNEAQLDKSGLPSDRFFAERPEGSVSTLKIQRTQQEDSAVYLCASSPGLAGGPRETQYFGPGTRLLVL.

In regard to this clone: In the same sample, other DNA sequences code for this CDR3. The rearrangement joins TRBV5-1 to TRBJ2-4; D perhaps matches TRBD2 (6 bases). CDR1 is SGHRS and CDR2 is YFSETQ in the germline V gene. The CDR3 covers 15 residues. V gave up 0 bases and J gave up 14 bases, with 21 bases separating them. The CDR3 protein is CASSLEPGLLYFKYF. The CDR3 DNA reads TGCGCCAGCAGCTTGGAACCGGGACTTCTATATTTTAAGTACTTC.

V gene TRBV4-1 combines with J gene TRBJ2-1; D remains ambiguous. The germline V gene has CDR1 MGHRA and CDR2 YSYEKL. This CDR3 region has 16 residues. Between the trimmed V and J ends, which lost 2 bases and 5 bases, there was a span of 16 bases. The CDR3 DNA reads TGCGCCAGCAGCCAAATAGTTTGGAGACCGAACAATGAGCAGTTCTTC. It encodes CASSQIVWRPNNEQFF.

The chain carries TRBV6-1 and TRBJ2-7; D is possibly TRBD1 (5 bases). The CDR3 totals 14 residues. Germline values: CDR1 MNHNS, CDR2 SASEGT. Deletions cut 4 bases from V and 0 bases from J, with 10 bases between. DNA for the CDR3: TGTGCCAGCAGTGTGGTGCAGGGCTCCTACGAGCAGTACTTC. Protein: CASSVVQGSYEQYF.